These 13 T cell receptor beta chains came from one sample sequenced in a study of cytomegalovirus exposure and HLA in healthy donors. TCRdb keeps only in-frame clones here, not all; method: immunoSEQ multiplex PCR. The profile shows roughly 120,000 clones, approximately 91% of them singletons. Source material: PBMCs. Source of these receptors: a man younger than 30 in good health and CMV-seropositive.

This CDR3 is CASSSGTSGAYNEQFF. CDR3 DNA sequence: TGCGCCAGCAGCTCGGGGACTAGCGGGGCGTACAATGAGCAGTTCTTC. The chain uses TRBV5-1 and TRBJ2-1, with 13 bases fitting TRBD2. The ends lost 3 bases at V and 4 bases at J; junction bases unmatched: 4. The CDR3 runs to 16 residues. CDR1 SGHRS and CDR2 YFSETQ come from the germline V gene.

The chain carries TRBV9 and TRBJ2-5, with TRBD1 matching 10 bases. This CDR3 spans 18 amino acids. V lost 0 bases, J lost 1 base, and 9 bases stayed unmatched. CDR1 is SGDLS and CDR2 is YYNGEE in the germline V gene. The CDR3 region is CASSVEGDWTGGQETQYF. CDR3 in DNA: TGTGCCAGCAGCGTAGAGGGAGATTGGACAGGGGGCCAAGAGACCCAGTACTTC. Full variable domain (remainder filled in from reference TRBV9 and TRBJ2-5): DSGVTQTPKHLITATGQRVTLRCSPRSGDLSVYWYQQSLDQGLQFLIQYYNGEERAKGNILERFSAQQFPDLHSELNLSSLELGDSALYFCASSVEGDWTGGQETQYFGPGTRLLVL.

The genes are TRBV4-2 and TRBJ1-2; no definite D call. Germline CDR1 reads LGHNA; CDR2 reads YNFKEQ. V gave up 0 bases and J gave up 4 bases, with 12 bases separating them. There are 15 residues in the CDR3. In DNA, the CDR3 is TGTGCCAGCAGCCAAGAAGGGAGTGGGGTCTATGGCTACACCTTC. This sequence encodes CASSQEGSGVYGYTF.

This clone was recorded a few times. The chain combines TRBV10-1 with TRBJ2-4; 8 nucleotides align to TRBD2. The CDR3 has 13 residues. With V trimmed by 0 bases and J by 8 bases, 0 bases remained unmatched. Germline V lookup: CDR1 WNHNN, CDR2 SYGVQD (reference sequence). The CDR3 protein is CASSESGGDIQYF. The CDR3 DNA reads TGCGCCAGCAGTGAGTCCGGGGGGGACATTCAGTACTTC.

The chain uses TRBV25-1 and TRBJ1-2; 7 nucleotides agree with TRBD1. Per the germline V gene, CDR1 is MGHDK and CDR2 is SYGVNS. The CDR3 has 11 amino acids. Trimming cost V 7 bases and J 7 bases; bases outside gene matches: 3. The CDR3 coding sequence is TGTGCCAGCAACGACAGGGTTGGCTACACCTTC. Translated, it gives CASNDRVGYTF.

V usage is TRBV27 and J usage is TRBJ2-3; 14 bases align to TRBD2. Germline loops: CDR1 MNHEY, CDR2 SMNVEV (reference sequence). Trimming took 5 bases from V and 0 from J; bases not matched to a gene: 7. The CDR3 consists of 18 residues. CDR3 coding DNA: TGTGCCAGCAGTCCGACTAGCGGGGGGGCAGGTAGCACAGATACGCAGTATTTT. Translation: CASSPTSGGAGSTDTQYF.

This clone was seen a handful of times. This chain connects TRBV2 to TRBJ1-2; D possibly corresponds to TRBD1 (6 bases). Trimming removed 5 bases at V and 8 bases at J, with 9 bases between. This CDR3 is 11 amino acids long. Germline loops: CDR1 SNHLY, CDR2 FYNNEI. CDR3 nucleotides: TGTGCCAGCAGTACAGGGTCCGGCTACACCTTC. It translates to CASSTGSGYTF. Variable domain in full (rest from reference TRBV2 and TRBJ1-2): EPEVTQTPSHQVTQMGQEVILRCVPISNHLYFYWYRQILGQKVEFLVSFYNNEISEKSEIFDDQFSVERPDGSNFTLKIRSTKLEDSAMYFCASSTGSGYTFGSGTRLTVV.

CDR3: CASSLFSRVSYEQYF. The CDR3 nucleotides read TGTGCCAGCAGCTTATTCAGCAGGGTAAGCTACGAGCAGTACTTC. V is TRBV7-9 and J is TRBJ2-7, with D possibly TRBD1 on 5 matching bases. The V gene's germline CDR1 is SEHNR and CDR2 FQNEAQ (reference sequence). Trimming removed 2 bases from V and 3 bases from J, with 14 bases in between. The CDR3 totals 15 residues.

This chain uses TRBV4-2 with TRBJ2-2, with TRBD1 as a possible D gene (6 bases). CDR3 length: 18 amino acids. Germline CDR1 LGHNA, CDR2 YNFKEQ. The V end lost 0 bases, the J end lost 5 bases, and 19 bases lay between the germline ends. The CDR3 nucleotides read TGTGCCAGCAGCCAAGAGCTTGGGGGACACCGCTCGACCGGGGAGCTGTTTTTT. Amino acid sequence: CASSQELGGHRSTGELFF.

This clone was seen a single time. V gene TRBV6-5 combines with J gene TRBJ2-1; D ambiguous. The ends were cut back, 5 bases at V and 0 bases at J, with 11 bases in the middle. Germline values: CDR1 MNHEY, CDR2 SVGAGI. This CDR3 spans 15 amino acids. Written as DNA, the CDR3 is TGTGCCAGCAGTCCTATGGGCAGCTCCTACAATGAGCAGTTCTTC. This gives the protein CASSPMGSSYNEQFF.

The J gene is TRBJ1-1, the V gene TRBV14; TRBD1 aligns across 9 bases. Germline V CDR1 and CDR2: SGHDN, FVKESK. The CDR3 consists of 16 residues. J lost 5 bases, V lost 3 bases, and 10 bases had no gene match. The CDR3 coding sequence is TGTGCCAGCAGCCATTATCGGACAGGGGCCATAACTGAAGCTTTCTTT. Amino acids: CASSHYRTGAITEAFF.

This chain joins TRBV5-5 and TRBJ2-7, with TRBD1 matching over 7 bases. Germline trimming cut 0 bases from V and 3 bases from J; bases unmatched to any gene: 3. There are 14 residues in the CDR3. The germline V gene has CDR1 SGHKS and CDR2 YYEKEE (reference sequence). CDR3 residues: CASSLGDRVYEQYF. CDR3 DNA sequence: TGTGCCAGCAGCTTGGGGGACAGAGTCTACGAGCAGTACTTC.

The CDR3 nucleotides read TGTGCCAGCAAGGGGGTTGAGGGACAGGGGTCCACCGGGGAGCTGTTTTTT. This translates into CASKGVEGQGSTGELFF. The V and J genes are TRBV25-1 and TRBJ2-2; 10 nucleotides align to TRBD1. From germline, CDR1 is MGHDK and CDR2 SYGVNS. Trimming cost V 7 bases and J 4 bases; bases outside gene matches: 12. The CDR3 runs 17 residues.